These T cell receptor beta chains were read from a single sample in a study of OX40 agonist ivuxolimab in advanced cancers. Generated by immunoSEQ multiplex PCR, the TCRdb table keeps only in-frame clones and is missing some. The table records around 60,000 clones, 84% of them present only once. Source: CD4+ or CD8+ T cells sorted from blood, taken in a trial of the OX40 agonist ivuxolimab. The receptor source for this set is an adult with an advanced solid tumor such as melanoma, head and neck, liver or kidney cancer. CDR3s include the opening cysteine and the closing phenylalanine or tryptophan. Each record gives: V gene, clone size, D gene, J gene, CDR3 protein, CDR3 DNA. A D gene is named only where the DNA matches it firmly. The size of a clone is reported for some rows only, either as once, few or many, or as a class for expanded clones.

V gene: TRBV11-1; clone size: -; D gene: -; J gene: TRBJ1-5; CDR3 protein: CASSLAGHAGEPQHF; CDR3 DNA: TGTGCCAGCAGCTTAGCGGGCCACGCCGGAGAGCCCCAGCATTTT
V gene: TRBV18; clone size: -; D gene: TRBD1; J gene: TRBJ2-3; CDR3 protein: CASSPQGVGARTDTQYF; CDR3 DNA: TGTGCCAGCTCACCCCAGGGGGTAGGGGCACGCACAGATACGCAGTATTTT
V gene: TRBV29-1; clone size: -; D gene: -; J gene: TRBJ2-1; CDR3 protein: CSVGGYNEQFF; CDR3 DNA: TGCAGCGTTGGGGGTTACAATGAGCAGTTCTTC
V gene: TRBV7-2; clone size: -; D gene: -; J gene: TRBJ1-3; CDR3 protein: CASSSGHRAIGNTIYF; CDR3 DNA: TGTGCCAGCAGCTCAGGACATAGAGCCATTGGAAACACCATATATTTT
V gene: TRBV9; clone size: -; D gene: -; J gene: TRBJ2-3; CDR3 protein: CASSVRSGARSSTDTQYF; CDR3 DNA: TGTGCCAGCAGCGTACGGAGCGGAGCGAGGTCTAGCACAGATACGCAGTATTTT
V gene: TRBV7-9; clone size: -; D gene: TRBD2; J gene: TRBJ2-2; CDR3 protein: CASGTRRTGELFF; CDR3 DNA: TGTGCCAGCGGGACTAGGAGGACCGGGGAGCTGTTTTTT
V gene: TRBV19; clone size: -; D gene: -; J gene: TRBJ2-4; CDR3 protein: CASSIDLGRVAKNIQYF; CDR3 DNA: TGTGCCAGTAGTATAGATCTGGGGCGGGTAGCCAAAAACATTCAGTACTTC
V gene: TRBV28; clone size: once; D gene: -; J gene: TRBJ1-2; CDR3 protein: CASSSPQGYGYTF; CDR3 DNA: TGTGCCAGCAGTTCTCCCCAGGGCTATGGCTACACCTTC
V gene: TRBV19; clone size: -; D gene: TRBD2; J gene: TRBJ2-7; CDR3 protein: CASQVAGYEQYF; CDR3 DNA: TGTGCCAGTCAGGTAGCGGGTTACGAGCAGTACTTC
V gene: TRBV4-2; clone size: once; D gene: -; J gene: TRBJ2-3; CDR3 protein: CASSQDWRSISRTDTQYF; CDR3 DNA: TGTGCCAGCAGCCAAGATTGGCGGTCCATAAGTCGGACAGATACGCAGTATTTT
V gene: TRBV9; clone size: -; D gene: -; J gene: TRBJ2-7; CDR3 protein: CASSVAAGPSYEQYF; CDR3 DNA: TGTGCCAGCAGCGTAGCGGCGGGTCCCTCCTACGAGCAGTACTTC
V gene: TRBV25-1; clone size: -; D gene: -; J gene: TRBJ1-5; CDR3 protein: CASSETGALNQPQHF; CDR3 DNA: TGTGCCAGCAGTGAAACCGGGGCCCTCAATCAGCCCCAGCATTTT
V gene: TRBV28; clone size: -; D gene: TRBD2; J gene: TRBJ2-1; CDR3 protein: CASSPAGSRNEQFF; CDR3 DNA: TGTGCCAGCAGTCCAGCGGGATCTCGCAATGAGCAGTTCTTC
V gene: TRBV7-2; clone size: -; D gene: TRBD1; J gene: TRBJ2-7; CDR3 protein: CASSSTGGGGYEQYF; CDR3 DNA: TGTGCCAGCAGTTCTACAGGGGGAGGCGGCTACGAGCAGTACTTC
V gene: TRBV28; clone size: few; D gene: -; J gene: TRBJ1-1; CDR3 protein: CASRAGVTEAFF; CDR3 DNA: TGTGCCAGCAGGGCCGGAGTCACTGAAGCTTTCTTT
V gene: TRBV25-1; clone size: -; D gene: -; J gene: TRBJ2-3; CDR3 protein: CASSESPTGTTDTQYF; CDR3 DNA: TGTGCCAGCAGTGAATCCCCAACGGGGACCACAGATACGCAGTATTTT
V gene: TRBV19; clone size: -; D gene: TRBD2; J gene: TRBJ2-1; CDR3 protein: CASSIRRSGRAYNEQFF; CDR3 DNA: TGTGCCAGTAGTATCCGGCGATCGGGGAGGGCCTACAATGAGCAGTTCTTC
V gene: TRBV6-1; clone size: -; D gene: -; J gene: TRBJ2-1; CDR3 protein: CASSPPGGAFNEQFF; CDR3 DNA: TGTGCCAGCAGTCCCCCTGGGGGGGCCTTCAATGAGCAGTTCTTC
V gene: TRBV7-2; clone size: once; D gene: -; J gene: TRBJ1-3; CDR3 protein: CASSRGAGSGNTIYF; CDR3 DNA: TGTGCCAGCAGCCGTGGGGCCGGCTCTGGAAACACCATATATTTT
V gene: TRBV28; clone size: once; D gene: -; J gene: TRBJ2-2; CDR3 protein: CATSTGELFF; CDR3 DNA: TGTGCCACCTCCACCGGGGAGCTGTTTTTT
V gene: TRBV11-3; clone size: once; D gene: TRBD2; J gene: TRBJ2-2; CDR3 protein: CASSLRRGGPGELFF; CDR3 DNA: TGTGCCAGCAGCTTAAGGCGGGGGGGCCCCGGGGAGCTGTTTTTT
V gene: TRBV18; clone size: -; D gene: TRBD1; J gene: TRBJ2-2; CDR3 protein: CASSRTGAPNTGELFF; CDR3 DNA: TGTGCCAGCTCACGAACAGGGGCCCCGAACACCGGGGAGCTGTTTTTT
V gene: TRBV6-1; clone size: -; D gene: TRBD2; J gene: TRBJ2-7; CDR3 protein: CASSEGRGGPYEQYF; CDR3 DNA: TGTGCCAGCAGTGAAGGACGGGGGGGCCCCTACGAGCAGTACTTC
V gene: TRBV10-1; clone size: few; D gene: -; J gene: TRBJ2-1; CDR3 protein: CASSFSGPSDEQFF; CDR3 DNA: TGCGCCAGCAGTTTCAGCGGGCCCTCGGATGAGCAGTTCTTC
V gene: TRBV29-1; clone size: once; D gene: TRBD2; J gene: TRBJ2-1; CDR3 protein: CSADSSGSHNEQFF; CDR3 DNA: TGCAGCGCTGACTCTAGCGGGAGCCACAATGAGCAGTTCTTC
V gene: TRBV4-1; clone size: -; D gene: -; J gene: TRBJ2-2; CDR3 protein: CASSQRQPTNTGELFF; CDR3 DNA: TGCGCCAGCAGCCAAAGACAGCCAACGAACACCGGGGAGCTGTTTTTT
V gene: TRBV5-4; clone size: -; D gene: -; J gene: TRBJ1-2; CDR3 protein: CASSLETYGYTF; CDR3 DNA: TGTGCCAGCAGCTTGGAAACCTATGGCTACACCTTC
V gene: TRBV5-6; clone size: -; D gene: -; J gene: TRBJ1-5; CDR3 protein: CASSLWGHGNQPQHF; CDR3 DNA: TGTGCCAGCAGCTTGTGGGGGCATGGCAATCAGCCCCAGCATTTT
V gene: TRBV6-6; clone size: once; D gene: TRBD1; J gene: TRBJ2-1; CDR3 protein: CASRIGTAFNEQFF; CDR3 DNA: TGTGCCAGCAGGATCGGGACAGCGTTTAATGAGCAGTTCTTC
V gene: TRBV28; clone size: -; D gene: TRBD2; J gene: TRBJ2-3; CDR3 protein: CASSPGTSGSWDTQYF; CDR3 DNA: TGTGCCAGCAGTCCAGGGACTAGCGGGAGCTGGGATACGCAGTATTTT
V gene: TRBV18; clone size: once; D gene: -; J gene: TRBJ1-1; CDR3 protein: CASSPPMNTEAFF; CDR3 DNA: TGTGCCAGCTCACCCCCGATGAACACTGAAGCTTTCTTT
V gene: TRBV27; clone size: -; D gene: -; J gene: TRBJ1-5; CDR3 protein: CASRAQGWGGQPQHF; CDR3 DNA: TGTGCCAGCAGGGCCCAGGGGTGGGGTGGTCAGCCCCAGCATTTT
V gene: TRBV15; clone size: -; D gene: -; J gene: TRBJ2-1; CDR3 protein: CATSLPTGGTPFF; CDR3 DNA: TGTGCCACCAGCCTCCCAACCGGCGGGACTCCTTTCTTC
V gene: TRBV10-3; clone size: -; D gene: -; J gene: TRBJ2-3; CDR3 protein: CATGELTDTQYF; CDR3 DNA: TGTGCCACGGGGGAACTCACAGATACGCAGTATTTT
V gene: TRBV19; clone size: -; D gene: TRBD1; J gene: TRBJ1-1; CDR3 protein: CASGTGRGTEAFF; CDR3 DNA: TGTGCCAGTGGGACAGGGAGGGGCACTGAAGCTTTCTTT
V gene: TRBV19; clone size: -; D gene: TRBD1; J gene: TRBJ1-5; CDR3 protein: CASSIGQGASNQPQHF; CDR3 DNA: TGTGCCAGTAGTATCGGACAGGGGGCAAGCAATCAGCCCCAGCATTTT
V gene: TRBV7-5; clone size: -; D gene: -; J gene: TRBJ2-4; CDR3 protein: CARSAGDRENIQYF; CDR3 DNA: TGTGCCAGAAGCGCGGGGGACAGGGAAAACATTCAGTACTTC
V gene: TRBV28; clone size: -; D gene: TRBD1; J gene: TRBJ1-6; CDR3 protein: CASSWTGDNNSPLHF; CDR3 DNA: TGTGCCAGCAGCTGGACAGGGGATAATAATTCACCCCTCCACTTT
V gene: TRBV9; clone size: few; D gene: -; J gene: TRBJ2-7; CDR3 protein: CASSETFQGTELYF; CDR3 DNA: TGTGCCAGCAGCGAGACATTTCAGGGTACGGAGCTGTACTTC
V gene: TRBV18; clone size: few; D gene: TRBD1; J gene: TRBJ2-7; CDR3 protein: CASSPLSGTGSYEQYF; CDR3 DNA: TGTGCCAGCTCACCCCTCTCCGGGACAGGCTCCTACGAGCAGTACTTC
V gene: TRBV7-9; clone size: -; D gene: TRBD1; J gene: TRBJ2-3; CDR3 protein: CASSDSDRVGTDTQYF; CDR3 DNA: TGTGCCAGCAGTGACTCTGACAGGGTGGGGACAGATACGCAGTATTTT
V gene: TRBV14; clone size: -; D gene: -; J gene: TRBJ2-5; CDR3 protein: CASSQKVHRRVETQYF; CDR3 DNA: TGTGCCAGCAGCCAAAAGGTCCACAGGAGAGTAGAGACCCAGTACTTC
V gene: TRBV6-1; clone size: -; D gene: -; J gene: TRBJ2-4; CDR3 protein: CASSGGVVAKNIQYF; CDR3 DNA: TGTGCCAGCAGTGGCGGGGTTGTGGCCAAAAACATTCAGTACTTC
V gene: TRBV6-6; clone size: -; D gene: TRBD1; J gene: TRBJ1-5; CDR3 protein: CASSSEGASNQPQHF; CDR3 DNA: TGTGCCAGCAGTTCCGAGGGGGCGAGCAATCAGCCCCAGCATTTT
V gene: TRBV6-5; clone size: -; D gene: -; J gene: TRBJ1-2; CDR3 protein: CASSYSISYGYTF; CDR3 DNA: TGTGCCAGCAGTTACTCGATCAGCTATGGCTACACCTTC
V gene: TRBV19; clone size: -; D gene: -; J gene: TRBJ2-3; CDR3 protein: CATSGTYKTDTQYF; CDR3 DNA: TGTGCCACTTCCGGGACTTATAAAACAGATACGCAGTATTTT
V gene: TRBV9; clone size: -; D gene: -; J gene: TRBJ2-3; CDR3 protein: CASSGRGSGLSTDTQYF; CDR3 DNA: TGTGCCAGCAGCGGGAGAGGGAGCGGGCTAAGCACAGATACGCAGTATTTT
V gene: TRBV28; clone size: -; D gene: TRBD1; J gene: TRBJ1-1; CDR3 protein: CASSLLQGARTEAFF; CDR3 DNA: TGTGCCAGCAGTTTGCTTCAGGGGGCGCGAACTGAAGCTTTCTTT
V gene: TRBV10-3; clone size: few; D gene: TRBD1; J gene: TRBJ2-3; CDR3 protein: CAISESVDRGYADTQYF; CDR3 DNA: TGTGCCATCAGTGAGTCTGTGGACAGGGGGTACGCAGATACGCAGTATTTT
V gene: TRBV30; clone size: once; D gene: -; J gene: TRBJ2-5; CDR3 protein: CAWFPGQKAEETQYF; CDR3 DNA: TGTGCCTGGTTCCCGGGACAAAAGGCCGAAGAGACCCAGTACTTC
V gene: TRBV5-4; clone size: few; D gene: -; J gene: TRBJ2-1; CDR3 protein: CASSLSTGVGEQFF; CDR3 DNA: TGTGCCAGCAGCTTGAGTACCGGGGTTGGTGAGCAGTTCTTC
V gene: TRBV19; clone size: -; D gene: TRBD2; J gene: TRBJ2-3; CDR3 protein: CASNALGTSGADTQYF; CDR3 DNA: TGTGCCAGCAACGCGTTGGGGACTAGCGGGGCAGATACGCAGTATTTT